This T cell receptor (beta chain) was captured in a study of blood T cell repertoires in COVID-19. At the level of the study: Samples representing acute and convalescent COVID-19 were sourced from the United States, Italy and Spain. The analysed material was cDNA or gDNA that came from T cells, B-cell-depleted T cells, or PBMCs.

Only a few counts were recorded for this clone. As processed by the authors: Researchers report that nucleated cell counts were estimated from reference gene primer amplification. Profiled with immunoSEQ multiplex PCR; TCRdb holds only in-frame clones, not every one. V and J calls and clone size are those listed in that table; D and trimming were worked out from the DNA. The table records some 11,000 clones, 80% to 90% of them present only once. This CDR3 is built from 16 residues. Per the germline V gene, CDR1 is MNHEY and CDR2 is SMNVEV (reference sequence). The V gene end was trimmed by 4 bases and the J gene end by 2 bases; junction bases not matched to a gene: 6.

The chain combines TRBV27 with TRBJ2-1; TRBD2 aligns across 9 bases. This receptor was taken from a human donor in a cohort sampled during active COVID-19. Material: peripheral blood. CDR3 bases: TGTGCCAGCAGTTACACGACTAGCGGAGCCTACAATGAGCAGTTCTTC. Encoded protein: CASSYTTSGAYNEQFF.